Below, 23 T cell receptor beta chains from the same sample are listed, as sequenced in a study of blood T cell repertoires in COVID-19. Method: immunoSEQ multiplex PCR; TCRdb's copy keeps in-frame clones and lacks some. Of about 14,000 clones listed, more than 65% are singletons. Sequencing was carried out using peripheral blood. These receptors came from a human donor in a cohort sampled during active COVID-19.

The chain joins TRBV6-6 to TRBJ1-2; 10 positions match TRBD1. CDR3 length: 16 amino acids. The V gene's germline CDR1 is MNHNY and CDR2 SVGAGI (reference sequence). V shed 6 bases, J shed 4 bases, and the junction held 11 bases outside the gene matches. The CDR3 is CASSPPWTGGAYGYTF. The CDR3, as DNA: TGTGCCAGCAGCCCCCCGTGGACAGGGGGGGCCTATGGCTACACCTTC.

This clone was detected only once. The chain combines TRBV6-5 with TRBJ2-7; TRBD2 aligns across 9 bases. With 3 bases clipped from V and 7 bases from J, the junction kept 1 base outside the gene matches. Germline V gives CDR1 MNHEY, CDR2 SVGAGI. The CDR3 is made up of 12 amino acids. The CDR3 sequence is CASSYAGGEQYF. The CDR3 DNA reads TGTGCCAGCAGTTATGCGGGAGGGGAGCAGTACTTC.

The V and J genes are TRBV9 and TRBJ2-7, with D perhaps TRBD2 (7 bases). CDR3 length: 14 residues. Germline lookup yields CDR1 SGDLS and CDR2 YYNGEE. Trimming cost V 3 bases and J 5 bases, with 15 bases left between them. The CDR3 here is CASSEGGALDEQYF. In nucleotides, the CDR3 is TGTGCCAGCAGCGAAGGGGGGGCTTTGGACGAGCAGTACTTC.

This clone was detected once. The rearrangement uses TRBV12-3 or TRBV12-4 and TRBJ2-5, with 8 nucleotides matching TRBD2. The V segment lost 2 bases and the J segment 4 bases; nucleotides outside the gene matches: 0. This CDR3 region has 13 residues. The CDR3 DNA reads as TGTGCCAGCAGTTTACTAGCGGGAGAGACCCAGTACTTC. It yields the protein CASSLLAGETQYF.

The chain has TRBV28 and TRBJ2-7, with TRBD1 identical over 9 bases. The germline V gene encodes CDR1 MDHEN and CDR2 SYDVKM. The CDR3 has 12 residues. With V trimmed by 9 bases and J by 5 bases, 5 bases remained unmatched. The CDR3 bases are TGTGCCAGTCGGGGACAGGGCCACGAGCAGTACTTC. Translation: CASRGQGHEQYF.

This clone showed up just a few times. The chain has TRBV27 and TRBJ1-5; TRBD1 matches 10 bases. V dropped 6 bases and J dropped 3; count of bases not matched to a gene: 2. Germline-derived CDR1 and CDR2 are MNHEY and SMNVEV (reference sequence). The CDR3 is made up of 14 amino acids. Written as DNA, the CDR3 is TGTGCCAGCAGCGGACAGGGGGTCAATCAGCCCCAGCATTTT. Encoded protein: CASSGQGVNQPQHF.

The chain joins TRBV19 to TRBJ1-5; 7 positions match TRBD1. The germline CDR1 and CDR2 sequences are LNHDA and SQIVND (reference sequence). This CDR3 has 15 residues. Trimming cost V 7 bases and J 7 bases; bases outside gene matches: 13. CDR3 DNA: TGTGCCAGTACCACACGACAGGGAGAGGGCCAGCCCCAGCATTTT. Translated, it gives CASTTRQGEGQPQHF.

The CDR3, as DNA: TGTGCCAGCAGTTCCCGGGTAGAGTCTAGCACAGATACGCAGTATTTT. Amino acid sequence: CASSSRVESSTDTQYF. The chain uses TRBV6-5 and TRBJ2-3, with no clear D. Germline CDR1 reads MNHEY; CDR2 reads SVGAGI. The CDR3 loop spans 16 amino acids. Trimming removed 4 bases from V and 0 bases from J, with 14 bases in between.

The chain carries TRBV27 and TRBJ2-1, with D possibly TRBD2 on 5 matching bases. This CDR3 region has 16 residues. CDR1 MNHEY and CDR2 SMNVEV come from the germline V gene (reference sequence). Trimming removed 7 bases at V and 4 bases at J, with 20 bases between. This CDR3 is CASIDIKAERYNEQFF. CDR3 DNA sequence: TGTGCCAGCATTGACATAAAAGCGGAACGGTACAATGAGCAGTTCTTC.

J is TRBJ2-1 and V is TRBV19; the D is unclear. CDR1 is LNHDA and CDR2 is SQIVND in the germline V gene (reference sequence). With 5 bases removed from V and 3 bases from J, the gap between germline ends came to 11 bases. There are 14 residues in the CDR3. CDR3 loop: CASSSGGDYNEQFF. In DNA, the CDR3 is TGTGCCAGTAGTTCCGGCGGAGACTACAATGAGCAGTTCTTC.

This chain links TRBV6-6 with TRBJ2-3, with TRBD1 identical over 7 bases. This CDR3 spans 13 amino acids. V trimming: 6 bases; J trimming: 3 bases; junction bases outside the gene matches: 3. The germline gives CDR1 MNHNY, CDR2 SVGAGI (reference sequence). CDR3 bases: TGTGCCAGCAGGACAGGGCTGACAGATACGCAGTATTTT. This sequence encodes CASRTGLTDTQYF.

The chain employs TRBV27 and TRBJ2-3; 10 positions match TRBD2. The CDR3 loop spans 16 amino acids. The germline V gene encodes CDR1 MNHEY and CDR2 SMNVEV (reference sequence). Germline trimming cut 5 bases from V and 1 base from J; bases unmatched to any gene: 6. CDR3 bases: TGTGCCAGCAGTAGACCCGGGACTAGCGGCACAGATACGCAGTATTTT. This encodes CASSRPGTSGTDTQYF.

The rearrangement joins TRBV28 to TRBJ2-3; tentative D call: TRBD2 (5 bases). V gave up 3 bases and J gave up 4 bases, with 26 bases separating them. This CDR3 spans 19 amino acids. Germline CDR1 reads MDHEN; CDR2 reads SYDVKM. As DNA, the CDR3 is TGTGCCAGCAGTTTCCACGGACTTCGCCCCACGGGGAGCGCAGATACGCAGTATTTT. It translates to CASSFHGLRPTGSADTQYF.

This chain joins TRBV14 and TRBJ2-2; D gene ambiguous. Germline CDR1 SGHDN, CDR2 FVKESK. There are 12 residues in the CDR3. Trimming left V 4 bases short and J 9 bases short, with 9 bases between. The CDR3 is CASSRVPRELFF. The CDR3 DNA is TGTGCCAGCAGCCGAGTCCCCCGGGAGCTGTTTTTT.

The genes are TRBV6-2 or TRBV6-3 and TRBJ2-2, with 9 bases fitting TRBD1. The CDR3 has 14 amino acids. V shed 4 bases and J 7 bases; nucleotides not matched to a gene: 4. From germline, CDR1 is MNHEY and CDR2 SVGEGT. In DNA, the CDR3 is TGTGCCAGCAGTTGGGACAGGGCTATCGGGGAGCTGTTTTTT. The encoded protein is CASSWDRAIGELFF.

The rearrangement joins TRBV19 to TRBJ2-7, with 7 bases aligning to TRBD2. V was clipped by 3 bases and J by 0 bases; unmatched bases: 11. The CDR3 extends over 17 amino acids. Germline CDR1 is LNHDA and CDR2 is SQIVND (reference sequence). The CDR3 region is CASSINFGGGSSYEQYF. The DNA for the CDR3 is TGTGCCAGTAGTATCAATTTCGGGGGAGGGAGCTCCTACGAGCAGTACTTC.

V usage is TRBV27 and J usage is TRBJ1-1; a possible D gene is TRBD1 (5 bases). The CDR3 is 14 amino acids. Per the germline V gene, CDR1 is MNHEY and CDR2 is SMNVEV (reference sequence). Trimming cost V 3 bases and J 4 bases, with 12 bases left between them. The CDR3 here is CASSFHGGGTEAFF. CDR3 sequence (DNA): TGTGCCAGCAGTTTCCACGGGGGGGGCACTGAAGCTTTCTTT.

The chain is built from TRBV19 and TRBJ2-7; 7 bases map to TRBD1. The CDR3 consists of 13 residues. J was trimmed by 3 bases and V by 4 bases; bases with no gene match: 3. CDR1 is LNHDA, CDR2 SQIVND, per germline (reference sequence). DNA of the CDR3: TGTGCCAGTAGTAGTGCAGGGGGCTACGAGCAGTACTTC. Protein: CASSSAGGYEQYF.

V is TRBV5-6 and J is TRBJ2-2, with D hard to call. Germline assignment: CDR1 SGHDT and CDR2 YYEEEE. Between the trimmed V and J ends, which lost 4 bases and 7 bases, there was a span of 8 bases. This CDR3 is built from 12 residues. The CDR3 DNA reads TGTGCCAGCAGCCCGGGTGGCGGGGAGCTGTTTTTT. Translated: CASSPGGGELFF.

In this sample, this clone turned up once. The chain uses TRBV27 and TRBJ1-6; maybe TRBD1 (5 bases). Germline V gene data show CDR1 as MNHEY and CDR2 as SMNVEV (reference sequence). The CDR3 extends over 14 amino acids. V was clipped by 1 base and J by 7 bases, with 8 bases between them. CDR3 in amino acids: CASSLFGANSPLHF. CDR3 nucleotides: TGTGCCAGCAGTTTATTTGGGGCCAATTCACCCCTCCACTTT.

The V and J genes are TRBV4-1 and TRBJ1-6; D uncertain. The V end was cut by 4 bases, the J end by 8 bases, with 15 bases between. Germline V gene lookup returns CDR1 MGHRA and CDR2 YSYEKL. The length of the CDR3 is 15 residues. The CDR3: CASSLLGEEDSPLHF. Written as DNA, the CDR3 is TGCGCCAGCAGCCTGCTCGGGGAGGAGGATTCACCCCTCCACTTT.

The chain has TRBV19 and TRBJ2-7; 8 bases are shared with TRBD1. V was pared by 4 bases and J by 4 bases, with 3 bases of the junction left unmatched. The germline gives CDR1 LNHDA, CDR2 SQIVND (reference sequence). This CDR3 is built from 13 residues. The CDR3 region has the DNA TGTGCCAGTAGTAGGGACAGGTCTTACGAGCAGTACTTC. This codes for CASSRDRSYEQYF.

The rearrangement joins TRBV19 to TRBJ2-5; TRBD1 matches at 7 bases. This CDR3 comprises 14 residues. The V gene end was trimmed by 3 bases and the J gene end by 9 bases; junction bases not matched to a gene: 10. Germline V gene sequence: CDR1 LNHDA, CDR2 SQIVND (reference sequence). The DNA for the CDR3 is TGTGCCAGTAGTATTGACAGGGTAAAGAGACCCCAGTACTTC. Its protein is CASSIDRVKRPQYF.